This record looks at one T cell receptor (beta chain) sequence and its context. Its target is not known. The record originates from a study of shared clonotypes between healthy human individuals. Partitioning of CD4+ cells yielded a CD45RA+ naive subset and a CD45RA-negative memory subset. Methods used by the authors: ImmunoSEQ only sent back junction sequences with no quality scores, so filtering was done differently. TCRdb's copy holds only in-frame clones and misses some; the assay was immunoSEQ multiplex PCR. The D gene and trimming were derived from the DNA, and the V and J assignments and clone size from that table. Of approximately 2.3 million clones listed, approximately 95% were seen once; the top ten hold around 0.4%. General study results and limits: Estimated clonotype richness was generally higher in naive than memory subsets.

Sequencing used naive CD4+ T cells from PBMCs. Subset: CD45RA+ positively selected. This receptor was obtained from a man younger than 35 in good health. Some clones in this sample may be carry-over from other donors' samples.

As DNA, the CDR3 is TGTGCCAGCAGCTTAACACCGGGACAGGGATCGCGTGGCTACACCTTC. Amino acid sequence: CASSLTPGQGSRGYTF. The rearrangement joins TRBV13 to TRBJ1-2, with 9 nucleotides matching TRBD1. The germline CDR1 and CDR2 sequences are PRHDT and FYEKMQ (reference sequence). V lost 2 bases and J lost 7; bases outside the gene matches: 11. The CDR3 is 16 amino acids.